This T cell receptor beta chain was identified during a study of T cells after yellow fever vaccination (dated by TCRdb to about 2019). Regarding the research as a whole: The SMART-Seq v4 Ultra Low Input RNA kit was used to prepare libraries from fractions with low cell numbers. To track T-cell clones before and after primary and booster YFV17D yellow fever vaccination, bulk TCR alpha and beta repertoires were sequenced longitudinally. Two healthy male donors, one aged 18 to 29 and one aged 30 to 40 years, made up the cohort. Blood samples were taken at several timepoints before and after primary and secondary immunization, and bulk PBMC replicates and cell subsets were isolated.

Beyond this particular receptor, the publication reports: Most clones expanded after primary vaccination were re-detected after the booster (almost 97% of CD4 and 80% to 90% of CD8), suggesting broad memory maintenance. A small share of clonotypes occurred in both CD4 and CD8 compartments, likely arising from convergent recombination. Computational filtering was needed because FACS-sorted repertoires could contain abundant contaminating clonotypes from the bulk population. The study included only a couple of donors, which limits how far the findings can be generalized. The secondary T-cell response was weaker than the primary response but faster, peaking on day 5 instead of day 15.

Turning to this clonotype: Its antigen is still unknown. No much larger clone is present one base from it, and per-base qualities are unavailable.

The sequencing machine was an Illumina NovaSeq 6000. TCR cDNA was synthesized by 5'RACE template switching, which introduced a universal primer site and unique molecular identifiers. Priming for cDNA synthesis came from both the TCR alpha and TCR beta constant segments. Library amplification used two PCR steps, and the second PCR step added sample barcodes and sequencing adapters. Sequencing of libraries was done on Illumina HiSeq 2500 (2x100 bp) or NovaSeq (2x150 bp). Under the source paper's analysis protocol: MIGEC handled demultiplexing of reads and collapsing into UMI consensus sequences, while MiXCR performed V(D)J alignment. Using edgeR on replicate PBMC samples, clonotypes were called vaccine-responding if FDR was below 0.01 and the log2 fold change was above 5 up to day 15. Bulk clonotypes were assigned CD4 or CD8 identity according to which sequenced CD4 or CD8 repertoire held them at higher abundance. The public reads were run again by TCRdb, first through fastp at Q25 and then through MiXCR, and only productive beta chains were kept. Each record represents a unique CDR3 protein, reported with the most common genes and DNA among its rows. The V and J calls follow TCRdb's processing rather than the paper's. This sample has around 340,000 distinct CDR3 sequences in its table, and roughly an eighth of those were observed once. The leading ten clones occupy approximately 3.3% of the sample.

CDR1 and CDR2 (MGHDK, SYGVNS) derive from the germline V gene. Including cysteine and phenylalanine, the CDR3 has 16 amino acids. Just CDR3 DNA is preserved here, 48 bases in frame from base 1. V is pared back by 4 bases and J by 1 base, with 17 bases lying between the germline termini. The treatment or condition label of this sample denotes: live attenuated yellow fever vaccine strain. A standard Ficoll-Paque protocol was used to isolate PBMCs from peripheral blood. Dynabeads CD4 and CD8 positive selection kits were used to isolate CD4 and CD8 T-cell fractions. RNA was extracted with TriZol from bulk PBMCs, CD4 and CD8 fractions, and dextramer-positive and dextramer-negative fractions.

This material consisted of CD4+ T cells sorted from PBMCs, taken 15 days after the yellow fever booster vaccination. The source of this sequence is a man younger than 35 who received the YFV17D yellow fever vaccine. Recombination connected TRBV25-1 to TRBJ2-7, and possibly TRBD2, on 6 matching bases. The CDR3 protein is CASSGAGTSTSYEQYF. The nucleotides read TGTGCCAGCAGTGGGGCCGGGACTTCGACGTCCTACGAGCAGTACTTC.